This entry lists 17 T cell receptor beta chains sequenced from one sample in a study of CD8 T cells in Susac syndrome. RNA in amounts of roughly 0.5 to 1 ug was reverse transcribed with random hexamers. TCRdb reanalysed the immunoSEQ multiplex PCR reads using MiXCR and keeps one entry per CDR3 protein. The sample holds hundreds of thousands of distinct CDR3 sequences, around 83% seen once. Specimen: CD8+ T cells from PBMCs. These receptors all come from a human donor with multiple sclerosis.

This chain connects TRBV20-1 to TRBJ1-2; D gene unclear. Looked up from germline, CDR1 is DFQATT and CDR2 is SNEGSKA (reference sequence). V shed 5 bases and J shed 7 bases, with 14 bases lying between them. This CDR3 spans 12 amino acids. The CDR3 region is CSAPYQFRGYTF. The CDR3 nucleotides are TGCAGTGCTCCTTATCAGTTTCGTGGCTACACCTTC.

This clonotype was counted only a few times. The rearrangement joins TRBV27 to TRBJ1-1, with D possibly matching TRBD1 (5 bases). The CDR3 is 16 amino acids. Per germline, CDR1 MNHEY and CDR2 SMNVEV (reference sequence). V lost 0 bases and J lost 1, with 12 bases in between. CDR3 sequence: CASSLSGQGRNTEAFF. DNA for the CDR3: TGTGCCAGCAGTTTATCCGGCCAGGGTCGGAACACTGAAGCTTTCTTT.

The V and J genes are TRBV3-1 and TRBJ2-7; 8 nucleotides line up with TRBD2. Trimming took 3 bases from V and 0 from J; bases not matched to a gene: 7. There are 16 residues in the CDR3. The germline gives CDR1 LGHDT, CDR2 YNNKEL (reference sequence). The CDR3 protein is CASSHKRLAFSYEQYF. The CDR3, as DNA: TGTGCCAGCAGCCATAAAAGACTAGCGTTCTCCTACGAGCAGTACTTC.

The genes are TRBV13 and TRBJ1-4, with D possibly matching TRBD1 (5 bases). CDR3 length: 15 residues. CDR1 is PRHDT and CDR2 is FYEKMQ in the germline V gene (reference sequence). The V and J ends lost 5 bases and 8 bases respectively, with 18 bases between them. The CDR3 is CASSRRQNPGEKLFF. The CDR3 DNA is TGTGCCAGCAGCCGACGACAGAATCCGGGGGAAAAACTGTTTTTT.

About this clonotype: At one of its ends the junction is not consistent with the germline gene, which may arise from a read error. This chain connects TRBV11-2 to TRBJ2-7; D is unclear. CDR1 and CDR2 (germline): SGHAT, FQNNGV. This CDR3 comprises 15 residues. The CDR3 protein is CANSLRTAGFYEQYF. CDR3 sequence (DNA): TGTGCCAACAGCTTACGAACAGCAGGTTTCTACGAGCAGTACTTC.

This clonotype has just one count. An end of the junction does not agree with germline; a read error may underlie this. The V call is TRBV6-1, the J call TRBJ1-3, with a tentative D call TRBD1 (5 bases). Germline CDR1 MNHNS, CDR2 SASEGT. This CDR3 is 15 amino acids long. The CDR3, as DNA: TGTGCCAGCACCGGACCCGGGGACTCTGAAAACACCATATATTTT. Amino acids: CASTGPGDSENTIYF.

V is TRBV5-1 and J is TRBJ1-1; D uncertain. Germline V gene sequence: CDR1 SGHRS, CDR2 YFSETQ. The CDR3 spans 14 residues. V lost 4 bases and J 10 bases, leaving 20 bases between the germline ends. CDR3 in DNA: TGCGCCAGCAGCCCTACCGGGGTGGGAACCCCAGCTTTCTTT. Protein product: CASSPTGVGTPAFF. Full variable domain (missing parts from reference TRBV5-1 and TRBJ1-1): KAGVTQTPRYLIKTRGQQVTLSCSPISGHRSVSWYQQTPGQGLQFLFEYFSETQRNKGNFPGRFSGRQFSNSRSEMNVSTLELGDSALYLCASSPTGVGTPAFFGQGTRLTVV.

The rearrangement joins TRBV7-6 to TRBJ2-1; TRBD2 agrees at 7 bases. The CDR3 has 15 residues. V dropped 2 bases and J dropped 7; count of bases not matched to a gene: 8. CDR1 and CDR2 from the germline V gene are SGHVS and FNYEAQ. The CDR3 spells CASSLWRGSRNEQFF. The CDR3 DNA reads as TGTGCCAGCAGCTTATGGCGCGGGAGCCGAAATGAGCAGTTCTTC. Full variable domain (rest looked up from reference TRBV7-6 and TRBJ2-1): GAGVSQSPRYKVTKRGQDVALRCDPISGHVSLYWYRQALGQGPEFLTYFNYEAQQDKSGLPNDRFSAERPEGSISTLTIQRTEQRDSAMYRCASSLWRGSRNEQFFGPGTRLTVL.

The chain is built from TRBV28 and TRBJ2-5; perhaps D is TRBD1 or TRBD2 (5 bases each). The V end lost 2 bases, the J end lost 5 bases, and 12 bases lay between the germline ends. The CDR3 totals 14 residues. Germline loops: CDR1 MDHEN, CDR2 SYDVKM. The CDR3 spells CASSLGDGGETQYF. CDR3 sequence (DNA): TGTGCCAGCAGTTTAGGGGACGGCGGGGAGACCCAGTACTTC.

This chain joins TRBV4-2 and TRBJ1-3; D is unclear. V was cut by 0 bases and J by 1 base, with 4 bases left in between. The germline CDR1 and CDR2 sequences are LGHNA and YNFKEQ. This CDR3 comprises 14 residues. In DNA, the CDR3 is TGTGCCAGCAGCCAAGAACGGTCTGGAAACACCATATATTTT. Its protein product is CASSQERSGNTIYF.

DNA of the CDR3: TGCAGCGTAAGGGGGGGAATGAACACTGAAGCTTTCTTT. Its protein product is CSVRGGMNTEAFF. V usage is TRBV29-1 and J usage is TRBJ1-1; possible D gene TRBD1, 6 bases. Germline CDR1 is SQVTM and CDR2 is ANQGSEA. V was clipped by 6 bases and J by 0 bases, with 11 bases between them. The CDR3 sequence is 13 residues long.

The rearrangement links TRBV20-1 to TRBJ2-1, with 12 bases lining up with TRBD2. Per germline, CDR1 DFQATT and CDR2 SNEGSKA (reference sequence). The CDR3 has 15 amino acids. J lost 5 bases, V lost 5 bases, and 7 bases had no gene match. In nucleotides, the CDR3 is TGCAGTGCTGTCGGGACTAGCGGGTCCCACAATGAGCAGTTCTTC. This sequence encodes CSAVGTSGSHNEQFF.

V gene TRBV6-1 combines with J gene TRBJ1-1, with a possible D match to TRBD1 (5 bases). The ends were cut back, 2 bases at V and 3 bases at J, with 16 bases in the middle. The CDR3 extends over 16 amino acids. Germline CDR1 MNHNS, CDR2 SASEGT. DNA of the CDR3: TGTGCCAGCAGTGAACTCACAGGTGCCCGAGACACTGAAGCTTTCTTT. Amino acids: CASSELTGARDTEAFF.

This chain connects TRBV10-3 to TRBJ1-3, with 8 positions matching TRBD1. This CDR3 is built from 15 residues. With V trimmed by 9 bases and J by 0 bases, 7 bases remained unmatched. The germline CDR1 and CDR2 sequences are ENHRY and SYGVKD. This CDR3 reads CAMTDRDFSGNTIYF. CDR3 DNA sequence: TGTGCCATGACGGACAGGGACTTCTCTGGAAACACCATATATTTT.

The J gene is TRBJ1-2, the V gene TRBV6-2 or TRBV6-3; 10 positions agree with TRBD1. The length of the CDR3 is 16 residues. The V gene's germline CDR1 is MNHEY and CDR2 SVGEGT. V gave up 0 bases and J gave up 4 bases; unmatched junction bases: 5. CDR3 amino acids: CASSYSGTGARYGYTF. In DNA, the CDR3 is TGTGCCAGCAGTTACTCCGGGACAGGGGCTCGCTATGGCTACACCTTC.

The chain combines TRBV6-2 or TRBV6-3 with TRBJ2-7; unclear D gene. Germline V gene sequence: CDR1 MNHEY, CDR2 SVGEGT. There are 14 residues in the CDR3. V gave up 0 bases and J gave up 4 bases, with 10 bases separating them. Here the CDR3 reads CASSYSMPFYEQYF. The CDR3 nucleotides are TGTGCCAGCAGTTACTCGATGCCTTTTTACGAGCAGTACTTC.

The chain combines TRBV28 with TRBJ2-3, with 8 bases lining up with TRBD1. Germline V CDR1 and CDR2: MDHEN, SYDVKM. Unmatched junction bases numbered 10, after V lost 6 bases and J lost 2 bases. The CDR3 runs to 16 residues. CDR3 protein: CASSLRGTGVTDTQYF. DNA for the CDR3: TGTGCCAGCAGCCTACGCGGGACAGGAGTCACAGATACGCAGTATTTT.